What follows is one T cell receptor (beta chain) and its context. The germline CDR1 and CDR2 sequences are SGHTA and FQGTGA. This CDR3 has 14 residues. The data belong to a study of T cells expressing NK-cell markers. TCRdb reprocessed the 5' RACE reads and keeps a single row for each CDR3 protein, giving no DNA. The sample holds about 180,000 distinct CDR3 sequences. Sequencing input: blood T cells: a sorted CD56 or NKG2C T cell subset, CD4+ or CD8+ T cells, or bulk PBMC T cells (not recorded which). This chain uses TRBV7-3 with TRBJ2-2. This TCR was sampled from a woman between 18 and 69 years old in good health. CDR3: CASSLGRTTGELFF.